A single T cell receptor beta chain is shown here with its context. Its antigen is not known. One end of the junction varies from germline; a read error may be responsible. Mouse germline and gene names are used. The DNA ends 1 residue before the CDR3 does, and the rest of the CDR3 is filled in from the germline J gene. The source of the sample is a study of tissue T cells after allogeneic stem cell transplantation. Study-level results: Which tissue TCRs were alloreactive or antigen-specific was not determined. Some clones might be persisting host cells. Blood and spleen captured only part of the tissue TCR repertoire.

The protocol was immunoSEQ multiplex PCR, while the TCRdb copy is restricted to in-frame clones and leaves out a portion. The profile shows some 1,700 clones, approximately 51% of them singletons. Stated time point: mouse harvest day 14 after allogeneic transplant. The graft held 10^6 splenic CD5+ T cells and 10^7 T-cell-depleted bone marrow cells. Mice had MHC-mismatched B6 into BALB/c GVHD, sampled day 7 or 14. The CDR3 is 13 amino acids. Germline V gene lookup returns CDR1 KGHPV and CDR2 FQNQEV (reference sequence). This sequence joins TRBV26 and TRBJ2-7; 9 positions agree with TRBD2. The specimen sequenced was gut tissue. The TCR originated in a female BALB/c mouse given C57BL/6 T cells with graft-versus-host disease after an allogeneic hematopoietic cell transplant. The sequenced part of the CDR3 DNA is TGCTCCAGCAGTCCGACTGGGGGTTATGAACAGTAC. Its translation is CSSSPTGGYEQY. The CDR3, in full, reads CSSSPTGGYEQYF.